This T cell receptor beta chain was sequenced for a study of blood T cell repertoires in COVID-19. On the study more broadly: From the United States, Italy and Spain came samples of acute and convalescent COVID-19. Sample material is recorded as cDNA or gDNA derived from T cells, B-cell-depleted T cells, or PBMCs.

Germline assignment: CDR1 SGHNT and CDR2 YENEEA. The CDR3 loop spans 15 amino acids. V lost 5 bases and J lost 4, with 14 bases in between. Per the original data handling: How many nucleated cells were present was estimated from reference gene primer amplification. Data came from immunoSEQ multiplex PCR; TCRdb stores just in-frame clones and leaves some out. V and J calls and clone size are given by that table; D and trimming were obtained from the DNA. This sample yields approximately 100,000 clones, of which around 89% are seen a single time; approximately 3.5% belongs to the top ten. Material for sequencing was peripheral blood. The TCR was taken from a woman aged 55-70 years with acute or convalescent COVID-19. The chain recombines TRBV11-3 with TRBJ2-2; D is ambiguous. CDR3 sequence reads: CASSARFDSTGELFF. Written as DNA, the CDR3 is TGTGCCAGCAGCGCACGATTTGACTCCACCGGGGAGCTGTTTTTT.